This T cell receptor beta chain was retrieved from a study of OX40 agonist ivuxolimab in advanced cancers. This CDR3 has 21 amino acids. The germline V gene has CDR1 SGHRS and CDR2 YFSETQ. V was clipped by 4 bases and J by 2 bases; unmatched bases: 18. This table comes from immunoSEQ multiplex PCR, and its TCRdb copy is limited to in-frame clones, with some not included. The sample has 25,000 to 35,000 clones, roughly nine tenths seen once. The chain carries TRBV5-1 and TRBJ2-1, with 13 bases that match TRBD2. The sequences come from CD4+ or CD8+ T cells sorted from blood, collected in a trial of the OX40 agonist ivuxolimab. The sequence came from an adult with an advanced solid tumor such as melanoma, head and neck, liver or kidney cancer. The CDR3 coding sequence is TGCGCCAGCAGCGGAGGACTAGCGGGAGAAGCTAGAAGGGGGCCCTACAATGAGCAGTTCTTC. Translated: CASSGGLAGEARRGPYNEQFF.